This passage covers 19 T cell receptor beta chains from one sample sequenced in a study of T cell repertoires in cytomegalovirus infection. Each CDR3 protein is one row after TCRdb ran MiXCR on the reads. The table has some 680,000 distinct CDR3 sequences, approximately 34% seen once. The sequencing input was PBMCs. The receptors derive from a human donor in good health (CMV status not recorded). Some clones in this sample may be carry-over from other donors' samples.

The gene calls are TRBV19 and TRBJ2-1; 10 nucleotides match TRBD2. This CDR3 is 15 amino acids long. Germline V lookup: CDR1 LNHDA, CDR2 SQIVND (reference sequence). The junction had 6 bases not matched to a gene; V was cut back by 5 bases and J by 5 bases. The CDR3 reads CASSEQAGGHNEQFF. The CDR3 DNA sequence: TGTGCCAGTAGTGAACAAGCGGGAGGGCACAATGAGCAGTTCTTC.

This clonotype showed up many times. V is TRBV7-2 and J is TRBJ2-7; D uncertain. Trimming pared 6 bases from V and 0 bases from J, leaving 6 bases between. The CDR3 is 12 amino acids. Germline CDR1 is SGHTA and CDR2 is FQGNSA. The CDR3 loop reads CASSQNSYEQYF. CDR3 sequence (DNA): TGTGCCAGCAGTCAGAACTCCTACGAGCAGTACTTC.

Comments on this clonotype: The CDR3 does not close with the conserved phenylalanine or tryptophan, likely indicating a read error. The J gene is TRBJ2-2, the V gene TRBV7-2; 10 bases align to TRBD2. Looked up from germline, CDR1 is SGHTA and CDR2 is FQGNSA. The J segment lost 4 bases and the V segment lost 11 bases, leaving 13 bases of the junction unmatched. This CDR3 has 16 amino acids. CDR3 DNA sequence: TGTGCCCTCAGACTCCTAGCGGGGGTCGGCACCGGGGAGCTGTTTTTG. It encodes CALRLLAGVGTGELFL.

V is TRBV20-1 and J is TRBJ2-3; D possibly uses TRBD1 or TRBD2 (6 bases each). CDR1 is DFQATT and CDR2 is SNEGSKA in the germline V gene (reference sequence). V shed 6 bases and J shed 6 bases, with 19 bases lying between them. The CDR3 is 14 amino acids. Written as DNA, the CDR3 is TGCAGTGCGGCGGGACAATCCTTCACGGATACGCAGTATTTT. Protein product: CSAAGQSFTDTQYF.

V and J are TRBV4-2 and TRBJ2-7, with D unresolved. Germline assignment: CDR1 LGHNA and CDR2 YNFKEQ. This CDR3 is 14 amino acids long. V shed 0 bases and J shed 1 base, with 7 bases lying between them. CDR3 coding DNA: TGTGCCAGCAGCCAAGATGCCTGGTCCTACGAGCAGTACTTC. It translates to CASSQDAWSYEQYF.

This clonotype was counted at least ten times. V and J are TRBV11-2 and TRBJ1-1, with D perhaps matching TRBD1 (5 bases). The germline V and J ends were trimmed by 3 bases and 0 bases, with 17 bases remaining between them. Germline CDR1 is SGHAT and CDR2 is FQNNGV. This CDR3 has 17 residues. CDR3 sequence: CASSFGRDQGMNTEAFF. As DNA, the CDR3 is TGTGCCAGCAGCTTCGGCCGCGACCAGGGTATGAACACTGAAGCTTTCTTT.

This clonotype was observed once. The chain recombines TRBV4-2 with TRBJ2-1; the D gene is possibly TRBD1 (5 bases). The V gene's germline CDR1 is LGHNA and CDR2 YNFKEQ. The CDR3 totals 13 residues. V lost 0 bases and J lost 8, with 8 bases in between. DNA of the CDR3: TGTGCCAGCAGCCAAGAACAGGTCTATGAGCAGTTCTTC. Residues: CASSQEQVYEQFF.

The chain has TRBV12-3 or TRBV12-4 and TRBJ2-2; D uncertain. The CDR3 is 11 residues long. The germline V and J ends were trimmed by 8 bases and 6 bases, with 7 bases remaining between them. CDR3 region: CASGGAGELFF. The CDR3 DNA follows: TGTGCCAGCGGTGGGGCCGGGGAGCTGTTTTTT.

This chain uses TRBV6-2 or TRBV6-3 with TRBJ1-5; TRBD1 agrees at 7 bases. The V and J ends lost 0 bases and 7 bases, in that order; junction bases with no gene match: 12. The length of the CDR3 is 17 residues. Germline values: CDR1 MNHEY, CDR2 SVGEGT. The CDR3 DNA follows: TGTGCCAGCAGTTACTCGTCCTTCAGGGGGGACGGACAGCCCCAGCATTTT. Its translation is CASSYSSFRGDGQPQHF.

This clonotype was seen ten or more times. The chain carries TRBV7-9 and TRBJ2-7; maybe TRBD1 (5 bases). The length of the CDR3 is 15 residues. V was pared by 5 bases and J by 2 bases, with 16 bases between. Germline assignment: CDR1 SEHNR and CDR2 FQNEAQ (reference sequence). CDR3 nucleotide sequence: TGTGCCAGCAGCGAACAGGACCCAGGGACCTACGAGCAGTACTTC. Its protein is CASSEQDPGTYEQYF.

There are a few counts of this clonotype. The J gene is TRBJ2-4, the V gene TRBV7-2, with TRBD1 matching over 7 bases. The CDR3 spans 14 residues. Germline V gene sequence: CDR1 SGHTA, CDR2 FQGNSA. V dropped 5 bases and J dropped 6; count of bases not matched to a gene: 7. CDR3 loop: CASSPTGSRNIQYF. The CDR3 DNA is TGTGCCAGCAGCCCGACAGGGTCGAGAAACATTCAGTACTTC.

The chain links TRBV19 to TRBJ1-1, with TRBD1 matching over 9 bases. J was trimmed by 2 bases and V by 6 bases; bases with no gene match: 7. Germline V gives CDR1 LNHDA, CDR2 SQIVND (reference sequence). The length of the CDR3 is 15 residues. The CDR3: CASSELQGANTEAFF. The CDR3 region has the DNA TGTGCCAGTAGCGAACTACAGGGGGCCAACACTGAAGCTTTCTTT.

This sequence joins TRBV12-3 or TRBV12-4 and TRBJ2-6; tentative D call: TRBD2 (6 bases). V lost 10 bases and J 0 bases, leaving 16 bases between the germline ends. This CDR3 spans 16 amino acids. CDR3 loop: CATEGGLLSGANVLTF. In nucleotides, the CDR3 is TGTGCCACCGAAGGAGGGCTGCTCTCTGGGGCCAACGTCCTGACTTTC.

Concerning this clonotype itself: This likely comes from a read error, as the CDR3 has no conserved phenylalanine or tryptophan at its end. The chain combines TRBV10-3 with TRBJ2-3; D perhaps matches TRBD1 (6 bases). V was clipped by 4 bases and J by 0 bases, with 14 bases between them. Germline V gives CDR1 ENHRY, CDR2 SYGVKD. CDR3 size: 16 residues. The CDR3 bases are TGTGCCATCAGTGCCTTACAGGGAGCAAGCACAGATACGCAGTATTTG. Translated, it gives CAISALQGASTDTQYL.

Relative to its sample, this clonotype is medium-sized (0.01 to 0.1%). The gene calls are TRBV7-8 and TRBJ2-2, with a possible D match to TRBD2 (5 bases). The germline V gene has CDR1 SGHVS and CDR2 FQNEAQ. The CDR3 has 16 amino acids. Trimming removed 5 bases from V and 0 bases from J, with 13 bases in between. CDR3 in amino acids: CASSLPRLPNTGELFF. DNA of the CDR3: TGTGCCAGCAGCCTTCCGAGACTACCGAACACCGGGGAGCTGTTTTTT.

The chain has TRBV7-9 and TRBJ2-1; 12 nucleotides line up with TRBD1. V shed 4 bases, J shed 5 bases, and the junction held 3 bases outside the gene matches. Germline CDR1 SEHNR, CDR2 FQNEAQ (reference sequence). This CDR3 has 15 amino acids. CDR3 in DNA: TGTGCCAGCAGCTCCGGGACAGGGGGCCACAATGAGCAGTTCTTC. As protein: CASSSGTGGHNEQFF.

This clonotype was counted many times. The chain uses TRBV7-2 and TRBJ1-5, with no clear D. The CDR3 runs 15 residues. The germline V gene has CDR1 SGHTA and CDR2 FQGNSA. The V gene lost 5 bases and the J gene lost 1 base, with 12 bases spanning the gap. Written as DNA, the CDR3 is TGTGCCAGCAGCCGCGCGCCTGGAAGCAATCAGCCCCAGCATTTT. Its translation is CASSRAPGSNQPQHF.

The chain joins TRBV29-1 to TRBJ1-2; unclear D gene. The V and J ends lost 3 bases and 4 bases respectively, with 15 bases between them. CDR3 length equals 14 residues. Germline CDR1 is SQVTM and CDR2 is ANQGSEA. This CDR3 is CSVESFRHPYGYTF. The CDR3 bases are TGCAGCGTTGAGAGTTTCAGACATCCCTATGGCTACACCTTC.

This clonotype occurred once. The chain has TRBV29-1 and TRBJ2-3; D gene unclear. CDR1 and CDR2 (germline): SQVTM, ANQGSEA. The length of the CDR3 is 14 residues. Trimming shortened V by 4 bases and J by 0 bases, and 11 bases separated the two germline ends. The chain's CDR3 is CSVAQVTSTDTQYF. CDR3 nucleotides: TGCAGCGTTGCCCAGGTTACTAGCACAGATACGCAGTATTTT.